A selection of T cell receptor beta chains follows, all from one sample in a study of T cells in Graves' hyperthyroidism and ophthalmopathy. TCRdb analysed the multiplex PCR reads with MiXCR anew, one entry per CDR3 protein. The sample shows nearly 600,000 distinct CDR3 sequences, approximately 15% of them seen only once. The sample consisted of blood. The source of these receptors is a woman between 18 and 29 years old with Graves' ophthalmopathy. Each CDR3 is given with its conserved first and last residue. A D gene is named only where the DNA matches it firmly. Some rows have no size entry. The others give once, few or many, or a class for an expanded clone.

j_call: TRBJ1-3
clone_size: -
d_call: -
v_call: TRBV19
cdr3_aa: CASFMDTIYF
cdr3_nt: TGTGCCAGTTTCATGGACACCATATATTTT

j_call: TRBJ1-1
clone_size: many
d_call: -
v_call: TRBV12-3/TRBV12-4
cdr3_aa: CASTPSAEAFF
cdr3_nt: TGTGCCAGCACCCCCTCAGCTGAAGCTTTCTTT

j_call: TRBJ2-3
clone_size: -
d_call: -
v_call: TRBV9
cdr3_aa: CASSPPYELHTDTQYF
cdr3_nt: TGTGCCAGCAGCCCACCGTACGAGCTACACACAGATACGCAGTATTTT

j_call: TRBJ2-2
clone_size: -
d_call: TRBD2
v_call: TRBV7-3
cdr3_aa: CASSLFTSGRPGELFF
cdr3_nt: TGTGCCAGCAGCTTATTTACTAGCGGGAGACCCGGGGAGCTGTTTTTT

j_call: TRBJ2-7
clone_size: -
d_call: TRBD1
v_call: TRBV5-6
cdr3_aa: CVSSLSGTGIYEQYF
cdr3_nt: TGTGTCAGCAGCTTGAGTGGGACAGGGATCTACGAGCAGTACTTC

j_call: TRBJ2-3
clone_size: many
d_call: -
v_call: TRBV19
cdr3_aa: CASTRTQGRRTDTQYF
cdr3_nt: TGTGCCAGTACCCGAACACAGGGTAGAAGGACAGATACGCAGTATTTT

j_call: TRBJ1-5
clone_size: many
d_call: -
v_call: TRBV2
cdr3_aa: CASRGAIDQPQHF
cdr3_nt: TGTGCCAGCAGAGGGGCCATCGATCAGCCCCAGCATTTT

j_call: TRBJ1-4
clone_size: many
d_call: -
v_call: TRBV7-2
cdr3_aa: CASTPGGFANEKLFF
cdr3_nt: TGTGCCAGCACCCCTGGGGGATTTGCTAATGAAAAACTGTTTTTT

j_call: TRBJ1-4
clone_size: -
d_call: -
v_call: TRBV6-1
cdr3_aa: CASSPDRQTTNEKLFF
cdr3_nt: TGTGCCAGCAGTCCGGACAGACAAACAACTAATGAAAAACTGTTTTTT

j_call: TRBJ2-3
clone_size: -
d_call: -
v_call: TRBV20-1
cdr3_aa: CSAQTGTLGVTDTQYF
cdr3_nt: TGCAGTGCCCAGACCGGGACACTTGGAGTCACAGATACGCAGTATTTT

j_call: TRBJ1-1
clone_size: many
d_call: -
v_call: TRBV28
cdr3_aa: CASSSPTGNTEAFF
cdr3_nt: TGTGCCAGCAGTTCACCAACAGGGAACACTGAAGCTTTCTTT

j_call: TRBJ2-7
clone_size: many
d_call: -
v_call: TRBV19
cdr3_aa: CASKGTYSGEQYF
cdr3_nt: TGTGCCAGTAAGGGGACTTACTCGGGCGAGCAGTACTTC

j_call: TRBJ2-1
clone_size: many
d_call: -
v_call: TRBV7-2
cdr3_aa: CASSFGWEYNEQFF
cdr3_nt: TGTGCCAGCAGCTTCGGTTGGGAATACAATGAGCAGTTCTTC

j_call: TRBJ2-1
clone_size: many
d_call: -
v_call: TRBV7-3
cdr3_aa: CASSPSVTSYNEQFF
cdr3_nt: TGTGCCAGCAGCCCTAGCGTAACTTCCTACAATGAGCAGTTCTTC

j_call: TRBJ2-5
clone_size: many
d_call: -
v_call: TRBV6-5
cdr3_aa: CASSYDPAETQYF
cdr3_nt: TGTGCCAGCAGTTACGACCCAGCGGAGACCCAGTACTTC